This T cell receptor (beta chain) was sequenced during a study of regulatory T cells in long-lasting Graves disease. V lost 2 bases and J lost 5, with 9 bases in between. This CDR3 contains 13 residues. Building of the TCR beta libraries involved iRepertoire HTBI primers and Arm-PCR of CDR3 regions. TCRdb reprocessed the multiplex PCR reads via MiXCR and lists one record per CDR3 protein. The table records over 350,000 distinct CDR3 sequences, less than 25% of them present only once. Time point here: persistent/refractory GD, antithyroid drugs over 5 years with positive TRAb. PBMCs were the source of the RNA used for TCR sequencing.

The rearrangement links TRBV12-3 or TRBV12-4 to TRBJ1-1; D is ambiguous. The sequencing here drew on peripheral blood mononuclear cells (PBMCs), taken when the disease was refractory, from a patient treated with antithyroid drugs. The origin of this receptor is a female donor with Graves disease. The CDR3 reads CASSLRLTTEAFF. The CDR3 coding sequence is TGTGCCAGCAGTTTAAGGTTGACTACTGAAGCTTTCTTT.